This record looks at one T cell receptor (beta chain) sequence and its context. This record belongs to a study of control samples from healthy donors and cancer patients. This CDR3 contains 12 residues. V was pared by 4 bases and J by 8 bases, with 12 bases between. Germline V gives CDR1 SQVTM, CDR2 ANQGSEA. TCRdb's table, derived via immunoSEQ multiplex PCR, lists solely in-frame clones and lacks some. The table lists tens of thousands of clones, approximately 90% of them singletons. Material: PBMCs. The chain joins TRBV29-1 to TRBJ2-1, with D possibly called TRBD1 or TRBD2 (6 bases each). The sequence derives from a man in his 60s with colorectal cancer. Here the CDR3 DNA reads TGCAGCGTTGCTCGGGGGCAGGATGAGCAGTTCTTC. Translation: CSVARGQDEQFF.